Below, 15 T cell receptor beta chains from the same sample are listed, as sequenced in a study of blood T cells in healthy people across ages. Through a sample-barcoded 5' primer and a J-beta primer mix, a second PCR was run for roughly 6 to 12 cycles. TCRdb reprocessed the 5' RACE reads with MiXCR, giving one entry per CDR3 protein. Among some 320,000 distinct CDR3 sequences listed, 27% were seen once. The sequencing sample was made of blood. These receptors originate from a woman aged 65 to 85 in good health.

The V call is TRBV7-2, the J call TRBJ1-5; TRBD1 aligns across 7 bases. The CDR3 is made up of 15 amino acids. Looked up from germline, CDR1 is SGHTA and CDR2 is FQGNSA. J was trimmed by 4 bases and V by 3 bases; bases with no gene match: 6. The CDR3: CASSLRQGGNQPQHF. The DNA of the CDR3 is TGTGCCAGCAGCTTGAGACAGGGTGGAAATCAGCCCCAGCATTTT. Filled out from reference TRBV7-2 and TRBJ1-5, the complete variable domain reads GAGVSQSPSNKVTEKGKDVELRCDPISGHTALYWYRQSLGQGLEFLIYFQGNSAPDKSGLPSDRFSAERTGGSVSTLTIQRTQQEDSAVYLCASSLRQGGNQPQHFGDGTRLSIL.

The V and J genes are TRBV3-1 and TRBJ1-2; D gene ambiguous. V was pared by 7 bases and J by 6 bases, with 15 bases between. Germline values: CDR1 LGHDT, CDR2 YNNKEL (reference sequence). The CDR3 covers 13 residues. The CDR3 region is CASTHKPSNGYTF. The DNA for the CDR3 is TGTGCCAGCACCCATAAGCCTTCGAATGGCTACACCTTC.

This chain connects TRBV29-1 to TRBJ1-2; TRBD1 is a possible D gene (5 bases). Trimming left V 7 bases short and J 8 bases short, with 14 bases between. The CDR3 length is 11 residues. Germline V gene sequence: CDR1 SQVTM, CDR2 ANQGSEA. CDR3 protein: CSAAGTAGYTF. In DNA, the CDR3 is TGCAGCGCCGCCGGGACTGCCGGCTACACCTTC.

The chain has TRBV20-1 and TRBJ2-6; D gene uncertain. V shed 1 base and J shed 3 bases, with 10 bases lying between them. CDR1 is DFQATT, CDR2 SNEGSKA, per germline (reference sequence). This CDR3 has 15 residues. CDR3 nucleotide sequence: TGCAGTGCTAGAGCAGAGGCCCTTGGGGCCAACGTCCTGACTTTC. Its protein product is CSARAEALGANVLTF.

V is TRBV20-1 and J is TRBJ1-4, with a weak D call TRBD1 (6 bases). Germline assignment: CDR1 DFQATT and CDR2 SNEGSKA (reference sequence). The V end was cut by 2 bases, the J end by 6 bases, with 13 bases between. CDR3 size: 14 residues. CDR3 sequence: CSARPTGRDEKLFF. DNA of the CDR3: TGCAGTGCTAGACCAACAGGGCGGGATGAAAAACTGTTTTTT.

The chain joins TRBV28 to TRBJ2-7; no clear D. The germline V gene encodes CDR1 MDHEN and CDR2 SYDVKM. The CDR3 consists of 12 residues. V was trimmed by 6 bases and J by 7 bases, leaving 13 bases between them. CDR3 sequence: CASRGGREEQYF. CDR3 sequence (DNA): TGTGCCAGCAGAGGTGGGCGCGAAGAGCAGTACTTC.

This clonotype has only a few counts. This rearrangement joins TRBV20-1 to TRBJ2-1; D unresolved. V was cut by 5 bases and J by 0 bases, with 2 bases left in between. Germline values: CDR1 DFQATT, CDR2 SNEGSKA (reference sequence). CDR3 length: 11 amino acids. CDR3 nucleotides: TGCAGTGCTGACTCCTACAATGAGCAGTTCTTC. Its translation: CSADSYNEQFF.

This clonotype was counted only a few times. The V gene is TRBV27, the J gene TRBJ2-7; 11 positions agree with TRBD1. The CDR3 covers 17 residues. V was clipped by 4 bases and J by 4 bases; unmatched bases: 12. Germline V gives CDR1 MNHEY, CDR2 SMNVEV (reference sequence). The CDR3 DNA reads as TGTGCCAGCAGTTCGCTAGTAGGGACAGGGGGATCGTACGAGCAGTACTTC. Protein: CASSSLVGTGGSYEQYF.

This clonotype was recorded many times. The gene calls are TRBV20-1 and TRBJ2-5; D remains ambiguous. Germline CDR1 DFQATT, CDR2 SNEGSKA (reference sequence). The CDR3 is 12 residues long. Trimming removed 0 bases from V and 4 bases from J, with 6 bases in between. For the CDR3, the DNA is TGCAGTGCTAGAGATCCAGGAGAGACCCAGTACTTC. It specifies CSARDPGETQYF.

CDR3 DNA sequence: TGTGCCACCAGTGAACCGGGACTAGCGGGAGCTGAGCAGTTCTTC. This codes for CATSEPGLAGAEQFF. The chain carries TRBV24-1 and TRBJ2-1; 14 nucleotides agree with TRBD2. V lost 4 bases, J lost 9 bases, and 4 bases stayed unmatched. The germline V gene has CDR1 KGHDR and CDR2 SFDVKD. The CDR3 runs to 15 residues.

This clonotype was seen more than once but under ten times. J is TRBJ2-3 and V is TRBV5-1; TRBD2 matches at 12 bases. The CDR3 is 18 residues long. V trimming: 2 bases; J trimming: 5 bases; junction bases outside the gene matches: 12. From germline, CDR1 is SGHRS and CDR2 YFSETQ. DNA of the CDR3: TGCGCCAGCAGCTTCGGACTAGCGGGACCCCGAGACGGAGATACGCAGTATTTT. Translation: CASSFGLAGPRDGDTQYF.

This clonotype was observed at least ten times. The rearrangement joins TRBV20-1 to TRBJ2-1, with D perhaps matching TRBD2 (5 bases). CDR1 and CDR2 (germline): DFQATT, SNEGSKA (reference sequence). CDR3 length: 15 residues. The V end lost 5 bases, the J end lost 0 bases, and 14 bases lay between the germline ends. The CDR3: CSAGLFTFSYNEQFF. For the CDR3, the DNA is TGCAGTGCTGGACTTTTCACTTTCTCCTACAATGAGCAGTTCTTC.

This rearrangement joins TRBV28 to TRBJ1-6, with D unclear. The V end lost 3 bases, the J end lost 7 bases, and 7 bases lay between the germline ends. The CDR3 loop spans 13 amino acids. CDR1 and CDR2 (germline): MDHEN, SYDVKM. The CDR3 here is CASSFQGNSPLHF. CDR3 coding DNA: TGTGCCAGCAGTTTTCAAGGGAATTCACCCCTCCACTTT.

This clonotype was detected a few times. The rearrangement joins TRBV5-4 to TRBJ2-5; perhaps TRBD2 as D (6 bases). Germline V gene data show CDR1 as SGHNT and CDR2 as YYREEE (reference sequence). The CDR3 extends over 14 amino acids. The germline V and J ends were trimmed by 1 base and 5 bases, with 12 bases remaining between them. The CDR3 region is CASSLFTSRETQYF. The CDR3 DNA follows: TGTGCCAGCAGCTTGTTCACTAGCCGGGAGACCCAGTACTTC.

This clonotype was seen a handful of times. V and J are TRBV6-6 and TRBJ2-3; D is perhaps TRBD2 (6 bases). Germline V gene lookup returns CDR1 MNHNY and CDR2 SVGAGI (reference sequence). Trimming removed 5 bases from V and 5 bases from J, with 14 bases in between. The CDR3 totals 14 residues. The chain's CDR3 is CASSSTGAGDTQYF. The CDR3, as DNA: TGTGCCAGCAGTAGTACAGGAGCGGGAGATACGCAGTATTTT.